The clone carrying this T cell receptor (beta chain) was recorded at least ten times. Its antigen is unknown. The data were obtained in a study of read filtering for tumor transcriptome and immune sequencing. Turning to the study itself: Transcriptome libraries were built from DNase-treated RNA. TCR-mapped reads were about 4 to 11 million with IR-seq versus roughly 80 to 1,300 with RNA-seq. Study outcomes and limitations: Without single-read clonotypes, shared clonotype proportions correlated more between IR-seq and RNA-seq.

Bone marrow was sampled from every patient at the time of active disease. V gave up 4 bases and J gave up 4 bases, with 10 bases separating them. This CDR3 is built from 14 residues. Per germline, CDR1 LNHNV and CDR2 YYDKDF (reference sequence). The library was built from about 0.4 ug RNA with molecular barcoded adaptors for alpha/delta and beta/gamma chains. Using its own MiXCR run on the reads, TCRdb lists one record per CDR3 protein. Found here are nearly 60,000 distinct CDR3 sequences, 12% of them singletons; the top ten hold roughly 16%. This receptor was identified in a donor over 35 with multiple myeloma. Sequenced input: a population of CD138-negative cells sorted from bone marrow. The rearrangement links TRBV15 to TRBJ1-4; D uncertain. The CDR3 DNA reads TGTGCCACCAGCACCCGGGGTTATAATGAAAAACTGTTTTTT. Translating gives CATSTRGYNEKLFF.